The entry below gives a single T cell receptor beta chain sequence along with its context. As yet, its antigen is unknown. The authors reverse transcribed roughly 0.5 to 1 ug RNA with random hexamers. Multiplex immunoSEQ PCR targeted 54 Vbeta and 13 Jbeta TCR beta segments. MiXCR, applied by TCRdb to the immunoSEQ multiplex PCR reads, yields one record per CDR3 protein. The data hold 100,000 to 150,000 distinct CDR3 sequences, with over 75% observed a single time. The data originate from a study of CD8 T cells in Susac syndrome. Whole-study findings and limits: Individuals included in the TCR sequencing and HLA analysis were acknowledged by the study to be relatively few in number.

Germline CDR1 reads MDHEN; CDR2 reads SYDVKM. This CDR3 is built from 14 residues. The V gene lost 7 bases and the J gene lost 1 base, with 13 bases spanning the gap. It was negative isolation that provided the CD8+ and CD4+ T cells, whereas TEMRA cells were enriched by FACS. The chain recombines TRBV28 with TRBJ1-2; D gene unclear. The sequence derives from a human donor with multiple sclerosis. The sequenced material came from CD8+ T cells from PBMCs. DNA of the CDR3: TGTGCCAGCACCCCCGCTACGGGTAACTATGGCTACACCTTC. Translation: CASTPATGNYGYTF.